A single sample is the source of the 12 T cell receptor beta chains below, sequenced in a study of vaccination and CD4 T cells after COVID-19. These receptors have no known antigen. CD4+ T cells that had been cultured provided DNA sequenced with the Oncomine TCR Beta short-read assay. One entry per CDR3 protein results from TCRdb running MiXCR on the PCR reads. Of fewer than 7,000 distinct CDR3 sequences listed, less than 50% are singletons. Documented treatment: approximately nine-day PBMC culture with coronavirus spike peptide pools or control peptides (ViraFEST assay). The sample was CD4+ T cells from blood, cultured in vitro. Receptors originate from a human donor who had recovered from COVID-19.

This clonotype appeared a few times. The V call is TRBV2, the J call TRBJ2-3; a weak D match, TRBD2 (5 bases). The CDR3 runs to 13 residues. In germline, CDR1 is SNHLY, CDR2 FYNNEI. Trimming took 6 bases from V and 2 from J, leaving 9 bases between them. CDR3 sequence reads: CASSRDYTDTQYF. CDR3 nucleotide sequence: TGTGCCAGCAGCAGAGACTACACAGATACGCAGTATTTT.

The V and J genes are TRBV15 and TRBJ1-5; 9 bases align to TRBD1. After removal of 5 bases from V and 3 bases from J, the junction contained 5 bases not matched to a gene. CDR1 and CDR2 (germline): LNHNV, YYDKDF (reference sequence). The CDR3 extends over 15 amino acids. The CDR3 loop reads CATSLRDRDNQPQHF. The CDR3 nucleotides are TGTGCCACCAGCCTGAGGGACAGGGACAATCAGCCCCAGCATTTT.

By sample fraction, this clonotype is hyperexpanded (1% or more). CDR3 loop: CASSPVGDRAYEQYF. CDR3 nucleotides: TGTGCCAGCAGTCCCGTGGGGGACAGGGCCTACGAGCAGTACTTC. This chain joins TRBV2 and TRBJ2-7; 9 nucleotides match TRBD1. Germline CDR1 reads SNHLY; CDR2 reads FYNNEI. This CDR3 has 15 amino acids. V shed 5 bases and J 2 bases; nucleotides not matched to a gene: 7. Based on the CDR3 plus reference TRBV2 and TRBJ2-7, the full variable domain is EPEVTQTPSHQVTQMGQEVILRCVPISNHLYFYWYRQILGQKVEFLVSFYNNEISEKSEIFDDQFSVERPDGSNFTLKIRSTKLEDSAMYFCASSPVGDRAYEQYFGPGTRLTVT.

J is TRBJ1-3 and V is TRBV20-1; no clear D. The CDR3 spans 12 residues. CDR1 is DFQATT, CDR2 SNEGSKA, per germline (reference sequence). Trimming removed 4 bases from V and 2 bases from J, with 6 bases in between. Here the CDR3 reads CSAKAPGNTIYF. In nucleotides, the CDR3 is TGCAGTGCTAAGGCCCCTGGAAACACCATATATTTT.

This chain links TRBV27 with TRBJ2-6; 9 bases line up with TRBD1. Trimming cost V 5 bases and J 0 bases; bases outside gene matches: 11. Per germline, CDR1 MNHEY and CDR2 SMNVEV (reference sequence). The CDR3 length is 19 residues. The CDR3 loop is CASSTIRQGGGSGANVLTF. The DNA of the CDR3 is TGTGCCAGCAGTACCATTCGACAGGGGGGGGGCTCTGGGGCCAACGTCCTGACTTTC.

This clonotype is medium-sized in the sample. Compared with germline, one end of the junction differs, possibly owing to a read error. The chain employs TRBV7-7 and TRBJ2-5, with TRBD2 identical over 8 bases. The CDR3 length is 15 residues. Germline V gives CDR1 SSHAT, CDR2 FNYEAQ (reference sequence). CDR3 nucleotide sequence: TGTGCTAGCAGCTTAGCCGGGACTAGGGGAGAGACCCAGTACTTC. This gives the protein CASSLAGTRGETQYF.

The V call is TRBV10-3, the J call TRBJ1-2; no firm D call. V gave up 7 bases and J gave up 7 bases, with 13 bases separating them. The CDR3 runs 12 residues. Germline V gene lookup returns CDR1 ENHRY and CDR2 SYGVKD. This CDR3 reads CAINGPEGGYTF. Written as DNA, the CDR3 is TGTGCCATCAATGGCCCGGAGGGTGGCTACACCTTC.

The V and J genes are TRBV7-2 and TRBJ2-5; no reliable D call. The CDR3 length is 13 residues. Between the trimmed V and J ends, which lost 3 bases and 4 bases, there was a span of 9 bases. The V gene's germline CDR1 is SGHTA and CDR2 FQGNSA. The CDR3 region has the DNA TGTGCCAGCAGCTTGGCCCAATCAGAGACCCAGTACTTC. It codes for CASSLAQSETQYF.

In its sample, this clonotype is medium-sized (0.01 to 0.1%). The rearrangement joins TRBV6-1 to TRBJ2-7; D unclear. The germline V gene has CDR1 MNHNS and CDR2 SASEGT. The V end lost 9 bases, the J end lost 3 bases, and 9 bases lay between the germline ends. The CDR3 contains 11 residues. The CDR3 nucleotides read TGTGCCAGTGCGAACCACTACGAGCAGTACTTC. This sequence encodes CASANHYEQYF.

J is TRBJ1-5 and V is TRBV30; TRBD1 is a possible D gene (6 bases). The CDR3 extends over 14 amino acids. Trimming took 3 bases from V and 4 from J, leaving 13 bases between them. Germline V gives CDR1 GTSNPN, CDR2 SVGIG (reference sequence). As DNA, the CDR3 is TGTGCCTGGAGCTCGGGGGCTCGGAATCAGCCCCAGCATTTT. It codes for CAWSSGARNQPQHF. Drawing the rest from reference TRBV30 and TRBJ1-5, the complete variable domain is SQTIHQWPATLVQPVGSPLSLECTVEGTSNPNLYWYRQAAGRGLQLLFYSVGIGQISSEVPQNLSASRPQDRQFILSSKKLLLSDSGFYLCAWSSGARNQPQHFGDGTRLSIL.

The genes are TRBV4-2 and TRBJ1-1; the match to TRBD1 covers 9 bases. Trimming cost V 5 bases and J 5 bases; bases outside gene matches: 9. The CDR3 totals 15 residues. CDR1 is LGHNA, CDR2 YNFKEQ, per germline. Written as DNA, the CDR3 is TGTGCCAGCAGCGAAAGGGGACAGGGTTCGACTGAAGCTTTCTTT. This translates into CASSERGQGSTEAFF.

This chain joins TRBV19 and TRBJ1-5; D call uncertain. Germline V gives CDR1 LNHDA, CDR2 SQIVND (reference sequence). V gave up 4 bases and J gave up 5 bases, with 9 bases separating them. This CDR3 spans 13 amino acids. The CDR3 here is CASSKGRDQPQHF. The CDR3 bases are TGTGCCAGTAGTAAAGGGCGAGATCAGCCCCAGCATTTT.